Included here is one TCR beta chain sequence, with context. The CDR3 is made up of 16 amino acids. Germline values: CDR1 SGHTA, CDR2 FQGTGA. After removal of 1 base from V and 3 bases from J, the junction contained 6 bases not matched to a gene. This sample was taken from a study of blood T cell repertoires in COVID-19. On the study more broadly: Nucleic acid was either cDNA or gDNA, and it came from T cells, B-cell-depleted T cells, or PBMCs.

Original analysis: It was from reference gene primer amplification that nucleated cell counts were estimated. Clones were sequenced by immunoSEQ multiplex PCR, and TCRdb holds only the in-frame ones, with some missing. The DNA was the basis for D and trimming; V, J and clone size are from that table. The sample contains a few hundred thousand clones, around 89% of which appear only once. The chain recombines TRBV7-3 with TRBJ2-1; 7 bases line up with TRBD1. Input material: peripheral blood. The clonotype originates from a woman aged 25 to 39 who had recovered from COVID-19. DNA of the CDR3: TGTGCCAGCAGCTTAAGGCCGGGACAGTACTACAATGAGCAGTTCTTC. It is translated as CASSLRPGQYYNEQFF. The full variable domain, in which reference TRBV7-3 and TRBJ2-1 provide the parts outside the CDR3, is GAGVSQTPSNKVTEKGKYVELRCDPISGHTALYWYRQSLGQGPEFLIYFQGTGAADDSGLPNDRFFAVRPEGSVSTLKIQRTERGDSAVYLCASSLRPGQYYNEQFFGPGTRLTVL.